One sample yielded the 7 T cell receptor beta chains listed below, sequenced in a study of radiotherapy plus CTLA-4 blockade in lung cancer. Clones were read by immunoSEQ multiplex PCR, and TCRdb kept only the in-frame ones, dropping some. The data show roughly 70,000 clones, 87% seen once. This specimen was peripheral blood, taken from a patient treated with radiotherapy plus ipilimumab. The source is a human donor with non-small cell lung cancer that progressed on radiotherapy plus ipilimumab.

The chain is built from TRBV21-1 and TRBJ2-1. TRBV21-1 corresponds to a pseudogene. The CDR3 totals 12 residues. The DNA of the CDR3 is TGTGCCACCCCGGCGTCGCACAATGAGCAGTTCTTC. Its translation is CATPASHNEQFF.

The chain employs TRBV10-1 and TRBJ2-1, with 9 bases matching TRBD2. Per germline, CDR1 WNHNN and CDR2 SYGVQD (reference sequence). CDR3 length: 14 residues. V trimming: 0 bases; J trimming: 10 bases; junction bases outside the gene matches: 4. CDR3 coding DNA: TGCGCCAGCAGTGAGTCAGGGCTAGCGGGAGAGCAGTTCTTC. It translates to CASSESGLAGEQFF.

CDR3 DNA sequence: TGTGCCAGTAGTACTTCCTCCGGGACAGGTGTTGGCTACACCTTC. Its protein product is CASSTSSGTGVGYTF. The chain has TRBV19 and TRBJ1-2; TRBD1 agrees at 8 bases. V shed 4 bases and J 7 bases; nucleotides not matched to a gene: 11. Germline CDR1 and CDR2: LNHDA and SQIVND (reference sequence). The CDR3 contains 15 residues.

V is TRBV21-1 and J is TRBJ2-7; the D segment call TRBD2 is taken from the table without a DNA check. TRBV21-1 is a pseudogene segment. There are 13 residues in the CDR3. CDR3 DNA: TGTGCCCTCGCGGGGCAGGGCTCCTACGAGCAGTACTTC. Translation gives CALAGQGSYEQYF.

The rearrangement joins TRBV9 to TRBJ1-3; unclear D gene. This CDR3 contains 14 residues. The V end lost 2 bases, the J end lost 0 bases, and 6 bases lay between the germline ends. Per the germline V gene, CDR1 is SGDLS and CDR2 is YYNGEE. The CDR3 reads CASSVLVSGNTIYF. CDR3 nucleotides: TGTGCCAGCAGCGTTCTCGTCTCTGGAAACACCATATATTTT.

V usage is TRBV7-9 and J usage is TRBJ2-5; TRBD2 aligns across 7 bases. CDR1 is SEHNR, CDR2 FQNEAQ, per germline (reference sequence). With 2 bases clipped from V and 3 bases from J, the junction kept 6 bases outside the gene matches. This CDR3 has 15 residues. The CDR3 DNA reads TGTGCCAGCAGCTTATGGGCTAGCGGTGAAGAGACCCAGTACTTC. This sequence encodes CASSLWASGEETQYF. Full variable domain (rest looked up from reference TRBV7-9 and TRBJ2-5): DTGVSQNPRHKITKRGQNVTFRCDPISEHNRLYWYRQTLGQGPEFLTYFQNEAQLEKSRLLSDRFSAERPKGSFSTLEIQRTEQGDSAMYLCASSLWASGEETQYFGPGTRLLVL.

This clone was found a few times. The genes are TRBV29-1 and TRBJ2-6, with no clear D. The germline V gene encodes CDR1 SQVTM and CDR2 ANQGSEA. The CDR3 totals 13 residues. Trimming shortened V by 3 bases and J by 0 bases, and 3 bases separated the two germline ends. The CDR3: CSVDSSGANVLTF. In DNA, the CDR3 is TGCAGCGTTGATTCCTCTGGGGCCAACGTCCTGACTTTC.